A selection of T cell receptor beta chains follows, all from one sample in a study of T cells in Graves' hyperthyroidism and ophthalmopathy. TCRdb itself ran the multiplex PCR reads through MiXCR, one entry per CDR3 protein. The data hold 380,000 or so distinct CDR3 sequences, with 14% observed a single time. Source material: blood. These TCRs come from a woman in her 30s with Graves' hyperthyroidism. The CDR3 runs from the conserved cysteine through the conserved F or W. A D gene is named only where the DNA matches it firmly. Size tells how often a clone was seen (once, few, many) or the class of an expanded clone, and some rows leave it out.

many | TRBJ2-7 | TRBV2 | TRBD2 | CASRITASGPTYEQYF | TGTGCCAGCAGGATAACCGCTAGCGGACCTACCTACGAGCAGTACTTC
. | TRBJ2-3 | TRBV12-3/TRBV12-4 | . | CASSFRGGRGTDTQYF | TGTGCCAGCAGTTTTCGTGGGGGCAGGGGCACAGATACGCAGTATTTT
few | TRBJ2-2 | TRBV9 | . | CASSVGDTGELFF | TGTGCCAGCAGCGTAGGAGACACCGGGGAGCTGTTTTTT
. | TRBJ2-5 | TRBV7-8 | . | CASSLGENPGYF | TGTGCCAGCAGCTTAGGCGAGAACCCCGGGTACTTC
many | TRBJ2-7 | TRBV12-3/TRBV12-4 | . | CASSLALRGAGSYEQYF | TGTGCCAGCAGTTTAGCGCTGAGGGGGGCTGGTTCCTACGAGCAGTACTTC
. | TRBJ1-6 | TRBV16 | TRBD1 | CASSPGRDSSYNSPLHF | TGTGCCAGCAGCCCCGGCCGGGACAGCTCCTATAATTCACCCCTCCACTTT
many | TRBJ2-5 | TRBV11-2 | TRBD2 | CASSLSTSGDETQYF | TGTGCCAGCAGCTTAAGTACTAGCGGGGATGAGACCCAGTACTTC
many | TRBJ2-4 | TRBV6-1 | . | CASSVYGNIQYF | TGTGCCAGCAGTGTTTATGGAAACATTCAGTACTTC
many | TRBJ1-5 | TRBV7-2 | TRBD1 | CASSLRTGGDQPQHF | TGTGCCAGCAGCCTAAGGACAGGTGGCGATCAGCCCCAGCATTTT
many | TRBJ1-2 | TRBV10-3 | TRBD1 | CAISEEGAQGYTF | TGTGCCATCAGTGAGGAGGGGGCGCAAGGCTACACCTTC
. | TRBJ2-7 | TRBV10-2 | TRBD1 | CASSDWDRYYEQYF | TGCGCCAGCAGTGATTGGGACAGGTACTACGAGCAGTACTTC
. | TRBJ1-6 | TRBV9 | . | CASSPRWITGNSPLHF | TGTGCCAGCAGCCCTCGATGGATCACGGGCAATTCACCCCTCCACTTT
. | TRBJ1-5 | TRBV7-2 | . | CASSVGGVGQPQHF | TGTGCCAGCAGCGTCGGGGGGGTAGGGCAGCCCCAGCATTTT
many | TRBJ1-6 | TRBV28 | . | CASTKGGLGNSPLHF | TGTGCCAGCACCAAAGGGGGACTAGGGAATTCACCCCTCCACTTT
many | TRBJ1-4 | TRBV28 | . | CASSWGHSGGEKLFF | TGTGCCAGCAGCTGGGGACATTCTGGAGGTGAAAAACTGTTTTTT
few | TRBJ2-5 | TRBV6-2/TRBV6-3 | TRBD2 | CASSRGLADQETQYF | TGTGCCAGCAGTAGGGGACTAGCGGATCAAGAGACCCAGTACTTC
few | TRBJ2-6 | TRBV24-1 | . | CATSDSYVLTF | TGTGCCACCAGTGATTCGTATGTCCTGACTTTC
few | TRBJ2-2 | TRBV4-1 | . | CASSQDGLFTGELFF | TGCGCCAGCAGCCAAGACGGACTATTCACCGGGGAGCTGTTTTTT
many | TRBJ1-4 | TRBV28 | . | CASSSSGVVEKLFF | TGTGCCAGCAGTTCTTCAGGAGTAGTTGAAAAACTGTTTTTT
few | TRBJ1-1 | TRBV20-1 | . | CSASGETSTEAFF | TGCAGTGCTAGTGGGGAGACGAGCACTGAAGCTTTCTTT
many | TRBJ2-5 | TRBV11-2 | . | CASTSFSGGETQYF | TGTGCCAGCACATCCTTTTCCGGCGGAGAGACCCAGTACTTC